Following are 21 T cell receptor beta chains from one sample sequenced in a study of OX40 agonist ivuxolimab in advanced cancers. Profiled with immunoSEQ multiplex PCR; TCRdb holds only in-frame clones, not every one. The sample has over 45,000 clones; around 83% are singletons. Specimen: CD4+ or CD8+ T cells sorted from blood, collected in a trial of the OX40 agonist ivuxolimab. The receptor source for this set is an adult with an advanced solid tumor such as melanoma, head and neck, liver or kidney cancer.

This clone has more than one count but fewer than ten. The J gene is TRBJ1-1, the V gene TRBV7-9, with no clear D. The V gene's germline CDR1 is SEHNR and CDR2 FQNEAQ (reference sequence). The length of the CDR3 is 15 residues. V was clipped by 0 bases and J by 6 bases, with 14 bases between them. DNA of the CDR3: TGTGCCAGCAGCTTAGCGCGAGAGCGCCAGCCTGAAGCTTTCTTT. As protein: CASSLARERQPEAFF.

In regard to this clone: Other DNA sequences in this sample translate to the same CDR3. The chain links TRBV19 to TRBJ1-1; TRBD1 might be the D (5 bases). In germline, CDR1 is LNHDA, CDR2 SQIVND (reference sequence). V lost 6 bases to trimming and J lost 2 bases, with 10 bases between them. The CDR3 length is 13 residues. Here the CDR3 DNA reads TGTGCCAGTAGAAGGAGGACAAACACTGAAGCTTTCTTT. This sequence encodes CASRRRTNTEAFF.

The CDR3 region is CASSSQGAGSPLHF. The CDR3 DNA is TGTGCCAGCAGTTCCCAGGGGGCTGGATCACCCCTCCACTTT. This chain joins TRBV28 and TRBJ1-6; 8 nucleotides agree with TRBD1. Germline V gene lookup returns CDR1 MDHEN and CDR2 SYDVKM. The CDR3 has 14 amino acids. The junction had 6 bases not matched to a gene; V was cut back by 4 bases and J by 10 bases.

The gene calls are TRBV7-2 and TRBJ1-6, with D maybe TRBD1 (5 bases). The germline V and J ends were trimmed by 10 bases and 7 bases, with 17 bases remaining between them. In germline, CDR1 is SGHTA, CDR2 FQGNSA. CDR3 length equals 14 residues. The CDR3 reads CATKGRDLNSPLHF. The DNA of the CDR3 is TGTGCCACCAAGGGGCGCGATCTCAATTCACCCCTCCACTTT.

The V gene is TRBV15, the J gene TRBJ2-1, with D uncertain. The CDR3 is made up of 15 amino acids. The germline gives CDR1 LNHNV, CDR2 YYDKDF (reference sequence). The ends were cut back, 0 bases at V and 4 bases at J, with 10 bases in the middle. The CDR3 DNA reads TGTGCCACCAGCAGAGATAGGCTTTATTACAATGAGCAGTTCTTC. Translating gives CATSRDRLYYNEQFF.

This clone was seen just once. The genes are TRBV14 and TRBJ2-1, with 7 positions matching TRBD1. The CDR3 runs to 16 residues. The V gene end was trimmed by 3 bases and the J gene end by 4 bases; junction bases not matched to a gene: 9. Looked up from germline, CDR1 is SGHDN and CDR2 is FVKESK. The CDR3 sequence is CASSQDRDSHYNEQFF. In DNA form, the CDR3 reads TGTGCCAGCAGCCAGGACCGGGACAGTCATTACAATGAGCAGTTCTTC.

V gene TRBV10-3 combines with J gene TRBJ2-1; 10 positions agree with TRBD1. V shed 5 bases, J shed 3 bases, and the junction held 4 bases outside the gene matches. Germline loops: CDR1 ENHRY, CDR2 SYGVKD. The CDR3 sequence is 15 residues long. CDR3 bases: TGTGCCATCAGTTTGACAGGGGGCGGCTACAATGAGCAGTTCTTC. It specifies CAISLTGGGYNEQFF.

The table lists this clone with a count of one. The CDR3 loop is CASSYSPTGGYTF. For the CDR3, the DNA is TGTGCCAGCAGTTACTCTCCTACCGGGGGCTACACCTTC. The V call is TRBV6-6, the J call TRBJ1-2; D is undetermined. CDR3 length: 13 residues. Trimming pared 0 bases from V and 8 bases from J, leaving 10 bases between. CDR1 and CDR2 from the germline V gene are MNHNY and SVGAGI (reference sequence).

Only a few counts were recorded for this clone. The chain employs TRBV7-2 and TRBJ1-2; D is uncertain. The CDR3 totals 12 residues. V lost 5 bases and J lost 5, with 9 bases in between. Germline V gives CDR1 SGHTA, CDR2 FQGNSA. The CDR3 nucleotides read TGTGCCAGCAGCCGCCAGTCTTATGGCTACACCTTC. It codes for CASSRQSYGYTF.

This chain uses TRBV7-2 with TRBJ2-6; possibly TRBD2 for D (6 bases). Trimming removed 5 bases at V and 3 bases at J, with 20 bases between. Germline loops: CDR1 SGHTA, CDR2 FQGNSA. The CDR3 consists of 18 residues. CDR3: CASSLRGAIMSGANVLTF. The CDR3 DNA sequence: TGTGCCAGCAGCCTCCGCGGGGCGATTATGAGTGGGGCCAACGTCCTGACTTTC.

In DNA form, the CDR3 reads TGTGCCAGTAGCCAAACCTATTCCGTGAGCTCCTACGAGCAGTACTTC. Protein: CASSQTYSVSSYEQYF. The gene calls are TRBV19 and TRBJ2-7, with D uncertain. The CDR3 length is 16 residues. The V end lost 6 bases, the J end lost 0 bases, and 18 bases lay between the germline ends. Per germline, CDR1 LNHDA and CDR2 SQIVND (reference sequence).

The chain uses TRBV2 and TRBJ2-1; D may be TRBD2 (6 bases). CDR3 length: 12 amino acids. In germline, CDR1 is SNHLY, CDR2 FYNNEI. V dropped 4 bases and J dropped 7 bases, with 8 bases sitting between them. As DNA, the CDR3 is TGTGCCAGCAGTGCCGCGGGGAATGAGCAGTTCTTC. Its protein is CASSAAGNEQFF.

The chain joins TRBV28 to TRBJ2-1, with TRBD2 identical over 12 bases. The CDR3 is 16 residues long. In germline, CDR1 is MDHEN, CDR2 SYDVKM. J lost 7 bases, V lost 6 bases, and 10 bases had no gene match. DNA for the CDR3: TGTGCCAGCAGCTACCCTAGCGGGAGGGGGAAAAATGAGCAGTTCTTC. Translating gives CASSYPSGRGKNEQFF.

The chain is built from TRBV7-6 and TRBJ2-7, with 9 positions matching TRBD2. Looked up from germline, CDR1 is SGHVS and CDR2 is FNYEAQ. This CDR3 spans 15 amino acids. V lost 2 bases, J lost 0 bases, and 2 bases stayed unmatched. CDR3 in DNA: TGTGCCAGCAGCTTACTAGCGGGAACCTCCTACGAGCAGTACTTC. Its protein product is CASSLLAGTSYEQYF.

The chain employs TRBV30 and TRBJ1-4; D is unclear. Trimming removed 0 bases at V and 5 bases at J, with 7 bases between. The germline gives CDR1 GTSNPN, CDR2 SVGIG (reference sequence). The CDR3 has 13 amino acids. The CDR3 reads CAWSVYGNEKLFF. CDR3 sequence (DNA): TGTGCCTGGAGTGTATACGGGAATGAAAAACTGTTTTTT.

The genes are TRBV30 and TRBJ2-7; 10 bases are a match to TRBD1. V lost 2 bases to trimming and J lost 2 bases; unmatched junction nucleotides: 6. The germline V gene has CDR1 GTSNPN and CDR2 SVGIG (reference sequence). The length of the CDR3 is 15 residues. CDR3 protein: CAWSPLGTGAYEQYF. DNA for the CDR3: TGTGCCTGGAGTCCTCTAGGGACAGGGGCCTACGAGCAGTACTTC.

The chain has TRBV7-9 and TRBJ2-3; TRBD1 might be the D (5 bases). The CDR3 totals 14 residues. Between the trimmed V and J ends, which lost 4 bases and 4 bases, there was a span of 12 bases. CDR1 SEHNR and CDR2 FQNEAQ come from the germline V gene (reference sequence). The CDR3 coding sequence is TGTGCCAGCAGCTACCAGGGAAGCGCAGATACGCAGTATTTT. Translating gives CASSYQGSADTQYF. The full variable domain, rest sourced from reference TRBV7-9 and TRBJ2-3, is DTGVSQNPRHKITKRGQNVTFRCDPISEHNRLYWYRQTLGQGPEFLTYFQNEAQLEKSRLLSDRFSAERPKGSFSTLEIQRTEQGDSAMYLCASSYQGSADTQYFGPGTRLTVL.

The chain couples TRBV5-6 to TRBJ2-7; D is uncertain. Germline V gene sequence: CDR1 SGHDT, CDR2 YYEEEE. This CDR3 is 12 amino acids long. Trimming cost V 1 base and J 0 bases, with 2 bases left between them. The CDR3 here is CASSLLSYEQYF. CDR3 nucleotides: TGTGCCAGCAGCTTGCTCTCCTACGAGCAGTACTTC.

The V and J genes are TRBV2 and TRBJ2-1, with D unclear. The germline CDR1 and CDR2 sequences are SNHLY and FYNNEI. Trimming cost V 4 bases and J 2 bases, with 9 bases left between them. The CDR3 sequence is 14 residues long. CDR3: CASSAPGPYNEQFF. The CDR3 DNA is TGTGCCAGCAGTGCTCCCGGACCCTACAATGAGCAGTTCTTC. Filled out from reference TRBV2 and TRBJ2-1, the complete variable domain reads EPEVTQTPSHQVTQMGQEVILRCVPISNHLYFYWYRQILGQKVEFLVSFYNNEISEKSEIFDDQFSVERPDGSNFTLKIRSTKLEDSAMYFCASSAPGPYNEQFFGPGTRLTVL.

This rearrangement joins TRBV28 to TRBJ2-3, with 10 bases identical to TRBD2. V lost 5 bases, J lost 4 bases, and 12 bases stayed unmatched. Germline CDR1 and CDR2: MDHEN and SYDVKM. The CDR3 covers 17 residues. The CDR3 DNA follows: TGTGCCAGCAGTCCTGCAGGGGCTAGCGGGAGCCCAGATACGCAGTATTTT. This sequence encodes CASSPAGASGSPDTQYF.

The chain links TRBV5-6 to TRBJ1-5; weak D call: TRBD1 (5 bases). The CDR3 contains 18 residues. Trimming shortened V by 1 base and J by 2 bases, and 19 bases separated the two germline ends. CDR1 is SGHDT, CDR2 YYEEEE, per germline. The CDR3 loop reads CASSLWQGEVFGNQPQHF. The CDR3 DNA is TGTGCCAGCAGCTTGTGGCAGGGTGAGGTTTTCGGCAATCAGCCCCAGCATTTT.